This T cell receptor (beta chain) was profiled in a study of blood T cell repertoires in COVID-19. Study-wide context: The samples span acute and convalescent COVID-19 from the United States, Italy and Spain. In each case, the material was cDNA or gDNA derived from T cells, B-cell-depleted T cells, or PBMCs.

Germline CDR1 is SGHDN and CDR2 is FVKESK. This CDR3 is 15 amino acids long. With 3 bases clipped from V and 6 bases from J, the junction kept 10 bases outside the gene matches. As originally analysed: Estimates of nucleated cell counts were drawn from the amplification of reference gene primers. The data were produced by immunoSEQ multiplex PCR, yet TCRdb's version contains in-frame clones alone and is incomplete. From that table come the V and J calls and clone size; the DNA was used to work out D and trimming. The data show 140,000 to 150,000 clones, 85% to 90% seen once. V is TRBV14 and J is TRBJ1-1; 7 bases agree with TRBD1. Sequencing was carried out using peripheral blood. This receptor was identified in a woman in her fifties or sixties with active COVID-19. In nucleotides, the CDR3 is TGTGCCAGCAGCCACTGGACAGGAGCGACCGCTGAAGCTTTCTTT. This codes for CASSHWTGATAEAFF.